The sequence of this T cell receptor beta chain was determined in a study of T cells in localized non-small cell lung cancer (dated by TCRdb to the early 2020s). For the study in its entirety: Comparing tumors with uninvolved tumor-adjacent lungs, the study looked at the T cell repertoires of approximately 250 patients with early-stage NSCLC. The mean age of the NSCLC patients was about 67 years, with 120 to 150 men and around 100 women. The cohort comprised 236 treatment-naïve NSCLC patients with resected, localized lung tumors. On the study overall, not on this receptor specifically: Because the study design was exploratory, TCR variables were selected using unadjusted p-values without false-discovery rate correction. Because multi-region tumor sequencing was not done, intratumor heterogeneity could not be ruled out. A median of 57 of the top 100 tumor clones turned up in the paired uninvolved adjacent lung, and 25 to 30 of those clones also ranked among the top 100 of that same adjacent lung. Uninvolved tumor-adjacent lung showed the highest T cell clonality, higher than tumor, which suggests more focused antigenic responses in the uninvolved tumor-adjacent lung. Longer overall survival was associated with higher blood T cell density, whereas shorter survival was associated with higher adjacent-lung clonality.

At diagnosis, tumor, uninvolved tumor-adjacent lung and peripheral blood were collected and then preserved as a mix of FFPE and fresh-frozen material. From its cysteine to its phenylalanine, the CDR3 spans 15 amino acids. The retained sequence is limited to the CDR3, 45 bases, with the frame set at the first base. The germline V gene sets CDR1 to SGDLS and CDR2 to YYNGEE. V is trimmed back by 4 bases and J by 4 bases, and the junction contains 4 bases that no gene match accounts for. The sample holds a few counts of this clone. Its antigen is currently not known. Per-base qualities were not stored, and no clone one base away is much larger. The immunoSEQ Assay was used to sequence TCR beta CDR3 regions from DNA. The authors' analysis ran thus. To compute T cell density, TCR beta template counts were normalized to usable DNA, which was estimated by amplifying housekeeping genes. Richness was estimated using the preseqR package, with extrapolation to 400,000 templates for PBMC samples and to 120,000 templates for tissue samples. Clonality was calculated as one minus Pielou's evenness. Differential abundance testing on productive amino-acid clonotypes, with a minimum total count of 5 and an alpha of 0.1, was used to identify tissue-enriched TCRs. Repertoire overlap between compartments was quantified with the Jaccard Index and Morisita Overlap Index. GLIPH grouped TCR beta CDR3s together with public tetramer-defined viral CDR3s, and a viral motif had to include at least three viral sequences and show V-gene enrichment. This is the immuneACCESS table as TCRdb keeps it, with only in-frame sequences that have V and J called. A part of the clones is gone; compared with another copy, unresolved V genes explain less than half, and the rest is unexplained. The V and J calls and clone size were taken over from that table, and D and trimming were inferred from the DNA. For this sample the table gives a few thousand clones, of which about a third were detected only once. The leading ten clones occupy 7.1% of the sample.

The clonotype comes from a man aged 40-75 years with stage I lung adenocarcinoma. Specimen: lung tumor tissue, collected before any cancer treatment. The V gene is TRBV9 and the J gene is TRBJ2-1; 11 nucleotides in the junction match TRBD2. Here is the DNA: TGTGCCAGCAGCACGGGACTAGCGGATTACAATGAGCAGTTCTTC. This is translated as CASSTGLADYNEQFF.